Sequencing of this T cell receptor (beta chain) was carried out in a study of T cell responses to AZD1222 COVID-19 vaccine. The study's findings and limits: CD4 TCRs covered the whole spike, strongest at regions 160-218 and 743-854. Close to half of all spike-specific TCRs reportedly target regions of the variants that are unmutated.

Profiling relied on immunoSEQ multiplex PCR, and the TCRdb table lists in-frame clones only, not all of them. The sample includes some 190,000 clones, 90% to 95% seen only once; the top ten take around 1.8%. Regarding this clone: What it binds is unknown.

CDR1 and CDR2 from the germline V gene are SGHRS and YFSETQ. Deletions cut 0 bases from V and 12 bases from J, with 12 bases between. The CDR3 consists of 12 residues. The receptor's source is an adult who received the MenACWY meningococcal vaccine as a control. This chain uses TRBV5-1 with TRBJ1-1; D gene uncertain. Sequencing used peripheral blood, obtained 28 days after the second dose of the MenACWY control vaccine. CDR3 sequence reads: CASSLEGSRTFF. In DNA form, the CDR3 reads TGCGCCAGCAGCTTGGAAGGGTCCAGGACTTTCTTT.